This T cell receptor beta chain was identified in a study of blood T cell repertoires in COVID-19. Study-wide background: Sites in the United States, Italy and Spain provided acute and convalescent COVID-19 samples.

Authors' methods: Estimates of nucleated cell counts were drawn from the amplification of reference gene primers. Measured with immunoSEQ multiplex PCR; TCRdb has only the in-frame clones, and not every one. V, J and clone size are those of that table, while D and trimming were read from the DNA. This sample carries about 380,000 clones, around 87% of them seen once, and the ten largest clones take 1% to 1.5%. Cohort allocation depended upon clinical history that participants reported. Two negative PCRs, clearance, or symptom resolution characterized the recovered Cohort 3 donors. CDR3 length equals 15 residues. Trimming removed 6 bases at V and 0 bases at J, with 17 bases between. Germline V gene sequence: CDR1 SQVTM, CDR2 ANQGSEA.

The receptor's source is a young man who had recovered from COVID-19. This chain joins TRBV29-1 and TRBJ1-2, with D perhaps TRBD1 (5 bases). The sequencing input was PBMCs or T cells enriched from blood (not recorded which). CDR3 loop: CSVARDSSANYGYTF. The CDR3 nucleotides read TGCAGCGTCGCCCGTGACAGCTCAGCTAACTATGGCTACACCTTC.